This T cell receptor (beta chain) was identified in a study of blood T cells in healthy people across ages. Study-wide background: About one barcoded beta molecule per two T cells was the capture yield of template switching. Notes on the study in general: Underestimates were what the diversity estimates from one million T cells were considered to be. With naive T cell percentage, TCR beta diversity showed a strong correlation.

To note about this clonotype: Antigen specificity is unknown.

Through a sample-barcoded 5' primer and a J-beta primer mix, a second PCR was run for roughly 6 to 11 cycles. Every cDNA molecule carried a tag from a template-switch adaptor bearing 12 random nucleotides. Each CDR3 protein gets one entry after TCRdb re-called the 5' RACE reads with MiXCR. The repertoire holds 700,000 or so distinct CDR3 sequences, with approximately 40% as singletons. What was sequenced was blood. This receptor was taken from an elderly man in good health.

This chain's CDR3 is CASSLSGQGGDKYF. The CDR3 DNA follows: TGCGCCAGCAGCTTGTCGGGACAGGGGGGTGATAAGTACTTC. The chain carries TRBV5-1 and TRBJ2-5, with 11 positions matching TRBD1. Losses at the gene ends were 1 base for V and 12 bases for J; bases not matched to a gene: 8. The germline gives CDR1 SGHRS, CDR2 YFSETQ. The CDR3 spans 14 residues.